This T cell receptor (beta chain) was identified during a study of blood T cells in healthy people across ages. Study as a whole: Roughly one uniquely barcoded beta molecule per two T cells was captured.

Comments on this clonotype: Its antigen remains unidentified.

The CDR3 is 15 amino acids. V lost 2 bases and J 0 bases, leaving 7 bases between the germline ends. Per the germline V gene, CDR1 is MNHEY and CDR2 is SVGAGI. The second PCR ran 7 to 11 cycles with a sample-barcoded 5' primer and J-beta primers. TCRdb reprocessed the 5' RACE reads with MiXCR, giving one entry per CDR3 protein. The profile shows roughly 1,100,000 distinct CDR3 sequences, about 25% of them singletons. Study-wide results and limits: PBMCs that were unsorted prevented a conclusive naive versus antigen-experienced comparison.

The same specimen was also included in a second study, on T cells of mothers and their children. That report notes: In this cohort, donors were a few healthy Caucasian mothers plus their six children. At approximately 1.6 ug per 15 ul, all of the extracted RNA went into cDNA synthesis.

The rearrangement links TRBV6-5 to TRBJ1-4; the D is unclear. The clonotype comes from a girl aged 2-10 years in good health. The sample was blood. In DNA, the CDR3 is TGTGCCAGCAGTTACGGCATTACAACTAATGAAAAACTGTTTTTT. Encoded protein: CASSYGITTNEKLFF.